Below, one T cell receptor beta chain is given with its context. The data were obtained in a study of blood T cell repertoires in COVID-19. Turning to the study itself: The samples span acute and convalescent COVID-19 from the United States, Italy and Spain. From T cells, B-cell-depleted T cells, or PBMCs came the material, which was cDNA or gDNA.

The Seattle patients joined while their infection was active and were tracked longitudinally afterward. CDR3 length equals 12 residues. Trimming pared 5 bases from V and 6 bases from J, leaving 10 bases between. CDR1 and CDR2 (germline): MNHNY, SVGAGI (reference sequence). Profiling relied on immunoSEQ multiplex PCR, and the TCRdb table lists in-frame clones only, not all of them. The sample has 250,000 to 300,000 clones, approximately 90% seen once. The rearrangement links TRBV6-6 to TRBJ1-2; weak D call: TRBD1 (5 bases). Sequencing was carried out using peripheral blood. This clonotype originated in a woman aged 25 to 39 with COVID-19, enrolled during active disease. CDR3 sequence: CASSPQGDGYTF. The DNA for the CDR3 is TGTGCCAGCAGTCCACAAGGGGATGGCTACACCTTC.